Listed here are 31 T cell receptor beta chains from one sample, sequenced in a study of CD8 T cells in Susac syndrome. Reverse transcription used roughly 0.45 to 1 ug RNA and random hexamers. TCRdb passed the immunoSEQ multiplex PCR reads through MiXCR, listing each CDR3 protein once. The table includes around 300,000 distinct CDR3 sequences, approximately 85% detected once. The specimen sequenced was CD8+ T cells from PBMCs. The receptor source for this set is a human donor with multiple sclerosis.

V gene TRBV6-2 or TRBV6-3 combines with J gene TRBJ2-7; 11 bases agree with TRBD2. V was clipped by 1 base and J by 3 bases; unmatched bases: 8. The germline V gene has CDR1 MNHEY and CDR2 SVGEGT. The CDR3 runs 17 residues. The CDR3 here is CASSYFPTSGRIYEQYF. The CDR3 nucleotides are TGTGCCAGCAGTTACTTCCCCACTAGCGGGAGAATCTACGAGCAGTACTTC.

This chain links TRBV30 with TRBJ1-1, with D unresolved. Looked up from germline, CDR1 is GTSNPN and CDR2 is SVGIG (reference sequence). Deletions cut 4 bases from V and 8 bases from J, with 8 bases between. This CDR3 region has 10 residues. The CDR3 coding sequence is TGTGCCTGGAAAATGCAGGAAGCTTTCTTT. Amino acids: CAWKMQEAFF.

This clonotype was recorded only once. The V and J genes are TRBV28 and TRBJ2-7; 7 bases line up with TRBD1. Germline CDR1 reads MDHEN; CDR2 reads SYDVKM. This CDR3 region has 12 residues. V trimming: 8 bases; J trimming: 3 bases; junction bases outside the gene matches: 4. The CDR3: CASDREGYEQYF. CDR3 in DNA: TGTGCCAGCGACAGGGAAGGCTACGAGCAGTACTTC.

This chain joins TRBV11-3 and TRBJ2-7; 8 nucleotides align to TRBD2. Germline CDR1 reads SGHNT; CDR2 reads YENEEA. This CDR3 is built from 15 residues. V trimming: 2 bases; J trimming: 2 bases; junction bases outside the gene matches: 5. The CDR3 reads CASSLISGRAYEQYF. CDR3 sequence (DNA): TGTGCCAGCAGCTTAATAAGCGGGAGAGCCTACGAGCAGTACTTC.

This clonotype appeared a single time. This chain connects TRBV14 to TRBJ2-3; no reliable D call. The germline gives CDR1 SGHDN, CDR2 FVKESK. CDR3 length equals 13 residues. Trimming stripped 3 bases from V and 2 bases from J, with 6 bases between. The CDR3 loop reads CASSQYFTDTQYF. As DNA, the CDR3 is TGTGCCAGCAGCCAGTACTTCACAGATACGCAGTATTTT.

The rearrangement joins TRBV28 to TRBJ2-7; 7 bases match TRBD1. Germline CDR1 MDHEN, CDR2 SYDVKM. The J segment lost 4 bases and the V segment lost 7 bases, leaving 10 bases of the junction unmatched. The CDR3 loop spans 14 amino acids. The CDR3 DNA follows: TGTGCCAGCACTCCTTGGGGGACAGATTACGAGCAGTACTTC. This sequence encodes CASTPWGTDYEQYF.

The chain recombines TRBV6-2 or TRBV6-3 with TRBJ2-2; 14 bases are a match to TRBD2. J gave up 0 bases and V 8 bases, and 14 bases lay outside the gene matches. Germline V gene lookup returns CDR1 MNHEY and CDR2 SVGEGT. The CDR3 has 20 residues. The CDR3 region is CASGLGPTSGRATNTGELFF. As DNA, the CDR3 is TGTGCCAGCGGTCTAGGTCCGACTAGCGGGAGGGCCACGAACACCGGGGAGCTGTTTTTT.

V and J are TRBV20-1 and TRBJ2-5, with D unresolved. Trimming took 2 bases from V and 3 from J, leaving 19 bases between them. The CDR3 runs 16 residues. The germline V gene encodes CDR1 DFQATT and CDR2 SNEGSKA (reference sequence). CDR3 sequence reads: CSARPEGGVLEETQYF. DNA for the CDR3: TGCAGTGCTAGACCCGAAGGCGGAGTTTTAGAAGAGACCCAGTACTTC.

This chain uses TRBV28 with TRBJ2-5, with a possible D match to TRBD2 (7 bases). V lost 1 base and J lost 4, with 13 bases in between. CDR1 is MDHEN, CDR2 SYDVKM, per germline. This CDR3 has 15 amino acids. CDR3 sequence reads: CASSLYSGGLETQYF. The CDR3 DNA is TGTGCCAGCAGTTTATACTCGGGGGGCCTAGAGACCCAGTACTTC. The whole variable domain, remainder taken from reference TRBV28 and TRBJ2-5, is DVKVTQSSRYLVKRTGEKVFLECVQDMDHENMFWYRQDPGLGLRLIYFSYDVKMKEKGDIPEGYSVSREKKERFSLILESASTNQTSMYLCASSLYSGGLETQYFGPGTRLLVL.

The rearrangement links TRBV4-3 to TRBJ2-1; TRBD2 matches 7 bases. The CDR3 sequence is 17 residues long. In germline, CDR1 is LGHNA, CDR2 YSLEER. The trim removed 0 bases at V and 4 bases at J, leaving 9 bases unmatched. CDR3 bases: TGCGCCAGCAGCCAAGATTTAAGCCTAGCGGCTTACAATGAGCAGTTCTTC. It specifies CASSQDLSLAAYNEQFF.

The rearrangement links TRBV25-1 to TRBJ2-1, with 10 bases that match TRBD1. The CDR3 has 15 residues. V shed 5 bases, J shed 9 bases, and the junction held 10 bases outside the gene matches. Germline V gene sequence: CDR1 MGHDK, CDR2 SYGVNS. CDR3 in amino acids: CASSLTGTGEGEQFF. CDR3 coding DNA: TGTGCCAGCAGTCTAACCGGGACAGGGGAGGGTGAGCAGTTCTTC.

The chain links TRBV7-6 to TRBJ2-7; 11 bases match TRBD1. There are 17 residues in the CDR3. Germline V gene data show CDR1 as SGHVS and CDR2 as FNYEAQ. With 4 bases clipped from V and 3 bases from J, the junction kept 11 bases outside the gene matches. CDR3 sequence reads: CASSYDSGTGGIYEQYF. In nucleotides, the CDR3 is TGTGCCAGCAGCTACGACTCCGGGACAGGGGGGATCTACGAGCAGTACTTC.

The chain uses TRBV4-2 and TRBJ2-7; TRBD2 matches 9 bases. The ends lost 2 bases at V and 3 bases at J; junction bases unmatched: 5. Germline CDR1 and CDR2: LGHNA and YNFKEQ. There are 15 residues in the CDR3. The CDR3 region has the DNA TGTGCCAGCAGCCAATTTTTGACTAGCGGCTACGAGCAGTACTTC. This translates into CASSQFLTSGYEQYF.

The chain has TRBV14 and TRBJ2-4; D tentatively fits TRBD1 or TRBD2 (6 bases each). CDR1 and CDR2 (germline): SGHDN, FVKESK. V was trimmed by 4 bases and J by 3 bases, leaving 10 bases between them. This CDR3 spans 14 amino acids. The CDR3 sequence: CASSRGAYKNIQYF. The DNA for the CDR3 is TGTGCCAGCAGCCGGGGGGCGTACAAAAACATTCAGTACTTC.

This clonotype was counted a few times. The chain uses TRBV6-2 or TRBV6-3 and TRBJ2-1; no clear D gene. The ends were cut back, 2 bases at V and 6 bases at J, with 5 bases in the middle. Germline V gives CDR1 MNHEY, CDR2 SVGEGT. There are 12 residues in the CDR3. The CDR3 coding sequence is TGTGCCAGCAGTTACCCTAGCAATGAGCAGTTCTTC. This sequence encodes CASSYPSNEQFF.

The CDR3 bases are TGTGCCAGCAGTTATACTAATGAAAAACTGTTTTTT. Translated, it gives CASSYTNEKLFF. The J gene is TRBJ1-4, the V gene TRBV6-6, with D unclear. The CDR3 is 12 amino acids. In germline, CDR1 is MNHNY, CDR2 SVGAGI (reference sequence). V gave up 3 bases and J gave up 2 bases, with 1 base separating them.

J is TRBJ2-7 and V is TRBV2; 7 bases agree with TRBD1. The germline V gene has CDR1 SNHLY and CDR2 FYNNEI. This CDR3 spans 13 amino acids. With V trimmed by 6 bases and J by 2 bases, 4 bases remained unmatched. In nucleotides, the CDR3 is TGTGCCAGCAGAGGACAGGCCCCCTACGAGCAGTACTTC. Residues: CASRGQAPYEQYF.

This clonotype was found a few times. This sequence joins TRBV5-6 and TRBJ1-2; D remains unclear. The germline CDR1 and CDR2 sequences are SGHDT and YYEEEE. The CDR3 sequence is 13 residues long. The V end lost 0 bases, the J end lost 1 base, and 4 bases lay between the germline ends. Written as DNA, the CDR3 is TGTGCCAGCAGCTTGGAAGTTAACTATGGCTACACCTTC. Protein sequence: CASSLEVNYGYTF.

V gene TRBV4-3 combines with J gene TRBJ2-7, with D possibly being TRBD2 (6 bases). Trimming removed 0 bases from V and 7 bases from J, with 16 bases in between. CDR1 and CDR2 from the germline V gene are LGHNA and YSLEER. The CDR3 consists of 15 residues. The CDR3 spells CASSQDVRESGEQYF. In DNA, the CDR3 is TGCGCCAGCAGCCAAGATGTCCGGGAGTCGGGTGAGCAGTACTTC.

The chain recombines TRBV12-3 or TRBV12-4 with TRBJ1-2, with TRBD1 matching 8 bases. V lost 8 bases and J lost 6; bases outside the gene matches: 8. This CDR3 is built from 13 residues. The CDR3 DNA is TGTGCCAGCTCAAGGGGACAGGCGGATGGCTACACCTTC. It specifies CASSRGQADGYTF.

The table lists this clonotype with a count of one. The chain employs TRBV5-1 and TRBJ2-3; 9 nucleotides align to TRBD2. J gave up 1 base and V 7 bases, and 1 base lay outside the gene matches. The CDR3 is made up of 13 amino acids. Germline CDR1 reads SGHRS; CDR2 reads YFSETQ. CDR3 loop: CASLAGGTDTQYF. In DNA, the CDR3 is TGCGCCAGCTTAGCGGGAGGCACAGATACGCAGTATTTT.

The chain carries TRBV6-1 and TRBJ2-7; TRBD1 might be the D (5 bases). V lost 5 bases, J lost 0 bases, and 17 bases lay in between. Germline V gives CDR1 MNHNS, CDR2 SASEGT. This CDR3 region has 16 residues. The CDR3 DNA reads as TGTGCCAGCAGTAAAGAGACAGTCCCGAACTCCTACGAGCAGTACTTC. It specifies CASSKETVPNSYEQYF.

The chain has TRBV7-9 and TRBJ2-1; 12 positions agree with TRBD2. V lost 2 bases, J lost 8 bases, and 13 bases stayed unmatched. The CDR3 totals 18 residues. Germline assignment: CDR1 SEHNR and CDR2 FQNEAQ (reference sequence). CDR3 nucleotide sequence: TGTGCCAGCAGCTTAAATGGGGCTAGCGGGAGGGCAAGGGATGAGCAGTTCTTC. It specifies CASSLNGASGRARDEQFF.

CDR3 nucleotide sequence: TGTGCCAGCGGAAGGGACCTCGAGACCGGCTACACCTTC. It specifies CASGRDLETGYTF. The V call is TRBV7-6, the J call TRBJ1-2, with D maybe TRBD1 (5 bases). The CDR3 has 13 residues. Germline V gene sequence: CDR1 SGHVS, CDR2 FNYEAQ. Trimming cost V 8 bases and J 8 bases, with 18 bases left between them.

The chain couples TRBV12-5 to TRBJ2-1, with 14 bases matching TRBD2. With 4 bases clipped from V and 3 bases from J, the junction kept 11 bases outside the gene matches. The CDR3 is 19 amino acids. Germline loops: CDR1 LGHNT, CDR2 FRNRAP. The CDR3 DNA sequence: TGTGCTAGTGGTTCGATGGGACTAGCGGGAGTAGAGGGCTACAATGAGCAGTTCTTC. Amino acids: CASGSMGLAGVEGYNEQFF.

V and J are TRBV30 and TRBJ2-7, with D uncertain. The CDR3 is 11 amino acids. Germline values: CDR1 GTSNPN, CDR2 SVGIG (reference sequence). Trimming shortened V by 0 bases and J by 5 bases, and 5 bases separated the two germline ends. In nucleotides, the CDR3 is TGTGCCTGGAGTGTTAAACACGAGCAGTACTTC. Translation: CAWSVKHEQYF.

The chain uses TRBV7-6 and TRBJ2-3; the D is unclear. This CDR3 is built from 15 residues. Per the germline V gene, CDR1 is SGHVS and CDR2 is FNYEAQ. Trimming cost V 4 bases and J 2 bases, with 13 bases left between them. CDR3 residues: CASSSMGLFTDTQYF. Here the CDR3 DNA reads TGTGCCAGCAGCTCCATGGGTCTCTTCACAGATACGCAGTATTTT.

This clonotype has only one observation. The CDR3 here is CASSLSPGGDYEQYF. The CDR3, as DNA: TGTGCCAGCAGTTTATCTCCAGGGGGGGACTACGAGCAGTACTTC. This chain joins TRBV27 and TRBJ2-7, with D possibly called TRBD1 or TRBD2 (7 bases each). Germline-derived CDR1 and CDR2 are MNHEY and SMNVEV (reference sequence). There are 15 residues in the CDR3. The ends were cut back, 0 bases at V and 3 bases at J, with 12 bases in the middle.

The CDR3 spells CASSIDPGIYGYTF. CDR3 DNA sequence: TGTGCCAGTAGTATAGATCCGGGCATCTATGGCTACACCTTC. The J gene is TRBJ1-2, the V gene TRBV19; D gene unclear. The CDR3 runs 14 residues. Germline lookup yields CDR1 LNHDA and CDR2 SQIVND (reference sequence). Trimming took 0 bases from V and 4 from J, leaving 9 bases between them.

This clonotype was counted a few times. The chain combines TRBV14 with TRBJ2-7; D tentatively fits TRBD1 or TRBD2 (7 bases each). The germline V gene encodes CDR1 SGHDN and CDR2 FVKESK. There are 14 residues in the CDR3. V lost 4 bases and J lost 3, with 13 bases in between. In nucleotides, the CDR3 is TGTGCCAGCAGCCGGGAGGGGGCAAACTACGAGCAGTACTTC. It specifies CASSREGANYEQYF.

The sample holds one count of this clonotype. This chain links TRBV25-1 with TRBJ2-2; D call uncertain. The germline gives CDR1 MGHDK, CDR2 SYGVNS. The V and J ends lost 0 bases and 3 bases respectively, with 2 bases between them. CDR3 length equals 13 residues. The CDR3 here is CASSEYDTGELFF. For the CDR3, the DNA is TGTGCCAGCAGTGAATACGACACCGGGGAGCTGTTTTTT.